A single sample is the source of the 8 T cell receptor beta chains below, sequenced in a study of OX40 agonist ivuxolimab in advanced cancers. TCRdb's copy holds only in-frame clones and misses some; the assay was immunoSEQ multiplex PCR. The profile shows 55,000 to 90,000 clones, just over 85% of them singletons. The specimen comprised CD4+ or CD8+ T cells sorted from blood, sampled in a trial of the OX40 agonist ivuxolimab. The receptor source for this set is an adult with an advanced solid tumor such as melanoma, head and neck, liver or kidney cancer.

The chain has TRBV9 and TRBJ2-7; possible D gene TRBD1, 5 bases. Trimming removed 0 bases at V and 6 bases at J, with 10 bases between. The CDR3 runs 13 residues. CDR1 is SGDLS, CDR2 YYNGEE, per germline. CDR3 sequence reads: CASSVEQGSEQYF. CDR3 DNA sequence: TGTGCCAGCAGCGTAGAGCAGGGATCCGAGCAGTACTTC.

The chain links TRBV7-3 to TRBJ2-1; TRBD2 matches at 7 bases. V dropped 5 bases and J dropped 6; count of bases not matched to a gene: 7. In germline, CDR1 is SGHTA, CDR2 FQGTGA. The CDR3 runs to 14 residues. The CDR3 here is CASSLGGPGNEQFF. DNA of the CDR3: TGTGCCAGCAGCCTGGGAGGGCCGGGCAATGAGCAGTTCTTC.

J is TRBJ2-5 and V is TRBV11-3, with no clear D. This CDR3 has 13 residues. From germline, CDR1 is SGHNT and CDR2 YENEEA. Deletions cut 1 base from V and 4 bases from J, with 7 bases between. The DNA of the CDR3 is TGTGCCAGCAGCTTAGGGGCCAGAGAGACCCAGTACTTC. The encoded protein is CASSLGARETQYF.

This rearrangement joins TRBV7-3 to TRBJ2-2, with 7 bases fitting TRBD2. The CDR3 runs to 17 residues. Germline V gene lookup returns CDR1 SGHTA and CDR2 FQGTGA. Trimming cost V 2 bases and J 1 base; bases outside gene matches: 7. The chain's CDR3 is CASSLESGAGNTGELFF. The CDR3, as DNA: TGTGCCAGCAGCTTAGAAAGCGGGGCGGGGAACACCGGGGAGCTGTTTTTT. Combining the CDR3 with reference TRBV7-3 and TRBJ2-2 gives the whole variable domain GAGVSQTPSNKVTEKGKYVELRCDPISGHTALYWYRQSLGQGPEFLIYFQGTGAADDSGLPNDRFFAVRPEGSVSTLKIQRTERGDSAVYLCASSLESGAGNTGELFFGEGSRLTVL.

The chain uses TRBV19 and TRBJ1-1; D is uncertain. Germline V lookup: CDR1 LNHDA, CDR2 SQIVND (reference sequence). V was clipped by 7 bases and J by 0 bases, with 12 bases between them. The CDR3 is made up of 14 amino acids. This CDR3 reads CASTSERMNTEAFF. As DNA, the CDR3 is TGTGCCAGTACCTCTGAGCGTATGAACACTGAAGCTTTCTTT. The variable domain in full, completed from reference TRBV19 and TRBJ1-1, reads DGGITQSPKYLFRKEGQNVTLSCEQNLNHDAMYWYRQDPGQGLRLIYYSQIVNDFQKGDIAEGYSVSREKKESFPLTVTSAQKNPTAFYLCASTSERMNTEAFFGQGTRLTVV.

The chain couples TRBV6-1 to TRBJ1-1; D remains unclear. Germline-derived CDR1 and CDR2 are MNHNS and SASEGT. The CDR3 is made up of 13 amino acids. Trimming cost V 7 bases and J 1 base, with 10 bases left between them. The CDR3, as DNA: TGTGCCAGCACCCTCGGGCAGAACACTGAAGCTTTCTTT. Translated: CASTLGQNTEAFF.

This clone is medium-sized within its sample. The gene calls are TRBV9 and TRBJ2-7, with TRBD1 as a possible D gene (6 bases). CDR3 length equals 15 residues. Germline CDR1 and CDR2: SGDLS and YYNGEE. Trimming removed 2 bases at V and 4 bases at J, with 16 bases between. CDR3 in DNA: TGTGCCAGCAGCGTCGCGGCCACAGGGCTGTACGAGCAGTACTTC. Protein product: CASSVAATGLYEQYF.

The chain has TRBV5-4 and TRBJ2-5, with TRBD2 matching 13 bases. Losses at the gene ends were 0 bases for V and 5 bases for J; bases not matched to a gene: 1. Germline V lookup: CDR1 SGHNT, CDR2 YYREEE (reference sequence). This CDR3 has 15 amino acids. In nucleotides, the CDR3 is TGTGCCAGCAGCTTGGGACTAGCGGGAGGTGAGACCCAGTACTTC. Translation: CASSLGLAGGETQYF.